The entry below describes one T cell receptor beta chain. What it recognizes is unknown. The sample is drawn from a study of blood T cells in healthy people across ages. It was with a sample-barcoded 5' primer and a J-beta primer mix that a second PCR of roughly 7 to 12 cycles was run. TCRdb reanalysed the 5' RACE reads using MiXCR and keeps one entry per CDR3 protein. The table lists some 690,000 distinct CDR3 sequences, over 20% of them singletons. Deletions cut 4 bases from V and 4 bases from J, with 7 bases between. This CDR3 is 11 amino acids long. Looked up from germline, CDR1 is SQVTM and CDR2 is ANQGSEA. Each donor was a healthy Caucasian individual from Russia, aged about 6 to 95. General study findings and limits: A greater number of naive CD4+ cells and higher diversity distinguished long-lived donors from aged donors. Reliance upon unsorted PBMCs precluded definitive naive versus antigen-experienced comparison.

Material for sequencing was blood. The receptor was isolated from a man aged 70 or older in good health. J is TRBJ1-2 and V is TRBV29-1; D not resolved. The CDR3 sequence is CSVASSYGYTF. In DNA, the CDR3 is TGCAGCGTTGCCAGCTCCTATGGCTACACCTTC.